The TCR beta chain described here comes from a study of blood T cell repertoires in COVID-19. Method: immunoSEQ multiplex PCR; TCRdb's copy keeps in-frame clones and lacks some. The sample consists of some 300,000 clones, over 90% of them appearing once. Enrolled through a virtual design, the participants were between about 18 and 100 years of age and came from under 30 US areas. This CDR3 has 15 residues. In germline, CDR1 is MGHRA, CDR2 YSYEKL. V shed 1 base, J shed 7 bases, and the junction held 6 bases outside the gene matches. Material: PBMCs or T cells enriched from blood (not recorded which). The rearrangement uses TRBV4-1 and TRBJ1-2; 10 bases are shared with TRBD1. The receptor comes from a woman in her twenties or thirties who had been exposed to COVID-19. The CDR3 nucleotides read TGCGCCAGCAGCCAAGCCAGACAGGGGGCTCGTGGCTACACCTTC. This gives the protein CASSQARQGARGYTF.